This T cell receptor (beta chain) was captured by sequencing in a study of breast tumors, draining lymph nodes, adjacent tissues. TCRdb itself ran the multiplex PCR reads through MiXCR, one entry per CDR3 protein. The data show approximately 7,100 distinct CDR3 sequences, with under 85% seen just once and about 40% held by the top ten. Study-wide results and limits: Compared with lymph nodes, tumors were less diverse; compared with nontumor tissue, more. Most tumor T cells seemingly derive from lymph node, then expand in tumor. Compared with basal-like, luminal-like tumors shared significantly more repertoire with nontumor tissue. The lymph node origin of tumor T cells was framed as consistent with a hypothesis, not demonstrated.

This clonotype was seen many times. Its antigen is not known. The source material was tumor-adjacent breast tissue. The receptor's source is a female donor with breast cancer. Some clones in this sample may be carry-over from other donors' samples.

This CDR3 reads CASSPTSGGAGTQYF. In nucleotides, the CDR3 is TGTGCCAGCAGCCCGACTAGCGGGGGGGCAGGTACGCAGTATTTT. V usage is TRBV11-2 and J usage is TRBJ2-3; 14 bases are shared with TRBD2. The CDR3 extends over 15 amino acids. V lost 5 bases to trimming and J lost 8 bases; unmatched junction nucleotides: 6. The V gene's germline CDR1 is SGHAT and CDR2 FQNNGV. The whole variable domain, filled in from reference TRBV11-2 and TRBJ2-3, reads EAGVAQSPRYKIIEKRQSVAFWCNPISGHATLYWYQQILGQGPKLLIQFQNNGVVDDSQLPKDRFSAERLKGVDSTLKIQPAKLEDSAVYLCASSPTSGGAGTQYFGPGTRLTVL.